These 20 T cell receptor beta chains were sequenced from one sample in a study of shared clonotypes between healthy human individuals. Here immunoSEQ multiplex PCR was the method, and the copy in TCRdb shows in-frame clones only, minus some. The data contain some 300,000 clones, around 67% of them singletons. The sample consisted of memory CD4+ T cells sorted from blood. Subset reported: CD45RA-negative fraction. Receptors originate from a man younger than 45 in good health.

Concerning this clone: Other DNA variants within this sample encode the same CDR3. This chain joins TRBV11-2 and TRBJ2-1; D unclear. Germline-derived CDR1 and CDR2 are SGHAT and FQNNGV. There are 14 residues in the CDR3. Trimming cost V 1 base and J 1 base, with 5 bases left between them. In nucleotides, the CDR3 is TGTGCCAGCAGCTTAGGCCCGTCCTACAATGAGCAGTTCTTC. Its translation: CASSLGPSYNEQFF.

This clone was seen many times. The junction shows a germline mismatch at one end, possibly a read error. Within the sample, other DNA sequences also encode this same CDR3. The chain employs TRBV5-1 and TRBJ2-1; D is possibly TRBD1 or TRBD2 (5 bases each). Germline CDR1 is SGHRS and CDR2 is YFSETQ. The CDR3 is made up of 15 amino acids. The CDR3 loop reads CASSLDGGPPPGAVF. The CDR3 DNA is TGCGCCAGCAGCTTGGACGGTGGACCCCCCCCCGGGGCGGTCTTC.

The chain carries TRBV28 and TRBJ1-1; 8 bases map to TRBD1. The CDR3 consists of 14 residues. V shed 4 bases, J shed 3 bases, and the junction held 4 bases outside the gene matches. Germline V gene data show CDR1 as MDHEN and CDR2 as SYDVKM. The CDR3 DNA reads TGTGCCAGCAGTTCCCCACAGGGGGACACTGAAGCTTTCTTT. It is translated as CASSSPQGDTEAFF.

The CDR3 sequence is CASSPRTGDSEPLHF. CDR3 in DNA: TGTGCCAGCTCACCGAGGACAGGGGACTCGGAACCCCTCCACTTT. The chain has TRBV18 and TRBJ1-6; 9 bases agree with TRBD1. J gave up 12 bases and V 3 bases, and 9 bases lay outside the gene matches. Looked up from germline, CDR1 is KGHSH and CDR2 is LQKENI. The CDR3 consists of 15 residues. Full variable domain (outside the CDR3, taken from reference TRBV18 and TRBJ1-6): NAGVMQNPRHLVRRRGQEARLRCSPMKGHSHVYWYRQLPEEGLKFMVYLQKENIIDESGMPKERFSAEFPKEGPSILRIQQVVRGDSAAYFCASSPRTGDSEPLHFGNGTRLTVT.

This clone was seen a few times. The gene calls are TRBV6-1 and TRBJ1-6; 8 positions match TRBD1. V lost 2 bases, J lost 6 bases, and 6 bases stayed unmatched. Germline values: CDR1 MNHNS, CDR2 SASEGT. The CDR3 is made up of 16 amino acids. The CDR3 coding sequence is TGTGCCAGCAGTGAACGGACAGGGAGGGCTAATTCACCCCTCCACTTT. This translates into CASSERTGRANSPLHF.

The V gene is TRBV6-6, the J gene TRBJ1-4; tentatively, D is TRBD1 (6 bases). CDR1 and CDR2 (germline): MNHNY, SVGAGI (reference sequence). This CDR3 is built from 15 residues. Trimming removed 0 bases from V and 8 bases from J, with 13 bases in between. The CDR3 spells CASSYSQGLGEKLFF. The CDR3 coding sequence is TGTGCCAGCAGTTACTCACAGGGTTTGGGGGAAAAACTGTTTTTT.

This clone was found once. This chain uses TRBV9 with TRBJ1-2; a weak D match, TRBD1 (5 bases). The CDR3 is 14 residues long. Germline CDR1 is SGDLS and CDR2 is YYNGEE. With 0 bases removed from V and 10 bases from J, the gap between germline ends came to 16 bases. The CDR3 DNA reads as TGTGCCAGCAGCGTAGGCAGCAGGGCGATTCACTACACCTTC. Protein sequence: CASSVGSRAIHYTF. The full variable domain, with the rest looked up from reference TRBV9 and TRBJ1-2, is DSGVTQTPKHLITATGQRVTLRCSPRSGDLSVYWYQQSLDQGLQFLIQYYNGEERAKGNILERFSAQQFPDLHSELNLSSLELGDSALYFCASSVGSRAIHYTFGSGTRLTVV.

The CDR3 here is CASSPVGRESFYEQFF. The CDR3 bases are TGTGCCAGCTCACCGGTAGGCCGGGAGTCTTTCTATGAGCAGTTCTTC. The chain has TRBV18 and TRBJ2-1; the D gene is possibly TRBD2 (6 bases). From germline, CDR1 is KGHSH and CDR2 LQKENI. The V and J ends lost 3 bases and 8 bases respectively, with 20 bases between them. The CDR3 length is 16 residues.

The chain recombines TRBV5-6 with TRBJ2-1; D ambiguous. Looked up from germline, CDR1 is SGHDT and CDR2 is YYEEEE. The length of the CDR3 is 16 residues. Deletions cut 3 bases from V and 2 bases from J, with 15 bases between. In nucleotides, the CDR3 is TGTGCCAGCAGCTCGTCCCCGGACGGAACCTACAATGAGCAGTTCTTC. Its protein is CASSSSPDGTYNEQFF.

This sequence joins TRBV28 and TRBJ2-7, with D uncertain. Between the trimmed V and J ends, which lost 4 bases and 2 bases, there was a span of 9 bases. CDR3 length: 13 amino acids. Germline values: CDR1 MDHEN, CDR2 SYDVKM. CDR3 protein: CASSSPETYEQYF. The CDR3, as DNA: TGTGCCAGCAGTTCCCCAGAGACCTACGAGCAGTACTTC.

V gene TRBV27 combines with J gene TRBJ2-2; 7 bases align to TRBD1. V was pared by 5 bases and J by 7 bases, with 10 bases of the junction left unmatched. The CDR3 has 15 residues. Per the germline V gene, CDR1 is MNHEY and CDR2 is SMNVEV (reference sequence). The CDR3 reads CASSMTGWSVGELFF. The CDR3 bases are TGTGCCAGCAGTATGACAGGGTGGTCAGTCGGGGAGCTGTTTTTT.

This chain connects TRBV5-1 to TRBJ2-2, with TRBD1 matching over 7 bases. CDR3 length equals 18 residues. V trimming: 0 bases; J trimming: 4 bases; junction bases outside the gene matches: 12. The V gene's germline CDR1 is SGHRS and CDR2 YFSETQ. This CDR3 reads CASSLVGTAGISTGELFF. DNA of the CDR3: TGCGCCAGCAGCTTGGTTGGGACAGCCGGGATTAGCACCGGGGAGCTGTTTTTT.

The V call is TRBV5-6, the J call TRBJ2-7, with a tentative D call TRBD1 (6 bases). The ends were cut back, 0 bases at V and 3 bases at J, with 13 bases in the middle. The germline gives CDR1 SGHDT, CDR2 YYEEEE. CDR3 size: 15 residues. The CDR3 sequence is CASSLARTVNYEQYF. The CDR3 nucleotides read TGTGCCAGCAGCTTGGCGCGGACAGTCAACTACGAGCAGTACTTC.

The V call is TRBV5-1, the J call TRBJ1-1; no clear D gene. The CDR3 totals 14 residues. Trimming left V 2 bases short and J 1 base short, with 9 bases between. CDR1 and CDR2 (germline): SGHRS, YFSETQ. CDR3 loop: CASSFDGRNTEAFF. Here the CDR3 DNA reads TGCGCCAGCAGCTTTGACGGGCGGAACACTGAAGCTTTCTTT.

This clone was seen repeatedly, ten times or more. The chain is built from TRBV6-5 and TRBJ1-2; 10 nucleotides line up with TRBD1. V was pared by 5 bases and J by 4 bases, with 1 base of the junction left unmatched. The CDR3 is made up of 13 amino acids. Germline V gene lookup returns CDR1 MNHEY and CDR2 SVGAGI. CDR3 sequence reads: CASSGQGVYGYTF. The CDR3 nucleotides read TGTGCCAGCAGTGGACAGGGGGTCTATGGCTACACCTTC.

The chain recombines TRBV19 with TRBJ1-1; perhaps TRBD1 as D (5 bases). The germline V gene encodes CDR1 LNHDA and CDR2 SQIVND (reference sequence). V was trimmed by 4 bases and J by 6 bases, leaving 15 bases between them. The CDR3 length is 14 residues. The CDR3 region is CASSRGDFRAEAFF. For the CDR3, the DNA is TGTGCCAGTAGTAGGGGCGACTTTAGGGCTGAAGCTTTCTTT.

This chain uses TRBV27 with TRBJ1-1; TRBD1 is a possible D gene (5 bases). The V end was cut by 4 bases, the J end by 3 bases, with 12 bases between. The CDR3 runs to 14 residues. The germline CDR1 and CDR2 sequences are MNHEY and SMNVEV (reference sequence). CDR3 nucleotides: TGTGCCAGCAGTTGGGCCGGGGGGTACACTGAAGCTTTCTTT. This gives the protein CASSWAGGYTEAFF.

This chain connects TRBV9 to TRBJ2-5; 8 bases agree with TRBD2. V was pared by 4 bases and J by 2 bases, with 13 bases of the junction left unmatched. Germline-derived CDR1 and CDR2 are SGDLS and YYNGEE. The CDR3 sequence is 17 residues long. The CDR3 here is CASSPSIAGNGQETQYF. The CDR3 DNA reads TGTGCCAGCAGCCCATCAATAGCGGGAAACGGACAAGAGACCCAGTACTTC. The variable domain in full, completed from reference TRBV9 and TRBJ2-5, reads DSGVTQTPKHLITATGQRVTLRCSPRSGDLSVYWYQQSLDQGLQFLIQYYNGEERAKGNILERFSAQQFPDLHSELNLSSLELGDSALYFCASSPSIAGNGQETQYFGPGTRLLVL.

The V call is TRBV6-6, the J call TRBJ2-1, with TRBD2 matching over 14 bases. This CDR3 has 15 residues. Unmatched junction bases numbered 5, after V lost 4 bases and J lost 9 bases. Germline V CDR1 and CDR2: MNHNY, SVGAGI (reference sequence). CDR3 coding DNA: TGTGCCAGCAGTTCGGGACTAGCGGGAGCGAGTGAGCAGTTCTTC. Translation gives CASSSGLAGASEQFF.

As to this clone: Other DNA sequences within the sample encode an identical CDR3. The V and J genes are TRBV20-1 and TRBJ2-7, with unresolved D. The germline V gene encodes CDR1 DFQATT and CDR2 SNEGSKA (reference sequence). The V end was cut by 6 bases, the J end by 1 base, with 7 bases between. This CDR3 is built from 11 residues. DNA of the CDR3: TGCAGTGCCAGTTCTTCCTACGAGCAGTACTTC. Translating it yields CSASSSYEQYF.